These 8 T cell receptor beta chains originate from one sample sequenced in a study of T-cell memory formation after mild COVID-19 (dated by TCRdb to the early 2020s). Library creation used 5' RACE. Sequencing was performed on an Illumina NovaSeq 6000. TCRdb reran the public reads through fastp at Q25 and MiXCR, keeping productive beta chains. Rows with one shared CDR3 protein collapse into an entry with the most common genes and DNA. Recorded for this sample are approximately 580,000 distinct CDR3 sequences; around 20% of them occurred a single time. The biggest ten clones account for around 12% of the sample. The sample taken for sequencing was PBMCs or a T cell subset sorted from them (not recorded which). Source of these receptors: an adult woman who had mild COVID-19 (a few samples of this study predate the infection). The sample titles of this study are shuffled in the database, so cell type and time point are left out; the donor was told from shared clones.

This clonotype occurred a few times. CDR3 in DNA: TGTGCCAGCAGTTTAAGAGGCCCTAGTAACGATGAGCAGTTCTTC. Protein product: CASSLRGPSNDEQFF. V is TRBV12-3 or TRBV12-4 and J is TRBJ2-1; D gene unclear. The V and J ends lost 2 bases and 8 bases respectively, with 16 bases between them. The CDR3 contains 15 residues.

This clonotype has only a few counts. The rearrangement joins TRBV9 to TRBJ2-5, with unresolved D. The ends were cut back, 0 bases at V and 2 bases at J, with 14 bases in the middle. The CDR3 spans 16 residues. Per germline, CDR1 SGDLS and CDR2 YYNGEE. CDR3 nucleotides: TGTGCCAGCAGCGTAGGTGGGTCGGGCAGTCAAGAGACCCAGTACTTC. Its translation is CASSVGGSGSQETQYF.

The rearrangement joins TRBV5-1 to TRBJ2-4; D is unclear. Germline V gene sequence: CDR1 SGHRS, CDR2 YFSETQ. CDR3 size: 15 residues. V was pared by 4 bases and J by 1 base, with 12 bases between. The chain's CDR3 is CASSPGSAAKNIQYF. The CDR3 region has the DNA TGCGCCAGCAGCCCCGGGTCGGCGGCCAAAAACATTCAGTACTTC.

The DNA of the CDR3 is TGTGCCAGCAGCCAGGATGGAACTAATGAAAAACTGTTTTTT. It translates to CASSQDGTNEKLFF. This chain uses TRBV12-3 or TRBV12-4 with TRBJ1-4; D is unclear. V shed 6 bases and J shed 1 base, with 9 bases lying between them. The CDR3 extends over 14 amino acids.

This clonotype was observed a handful of times. The V and J genes are TRBV5-6 and TRBJ2-7, with 10 nucleotides matching TRBD1. Germline loops: CDR1 SGHDT, CDR2 YYEEEE. CDR3 size: 16 residues. J lost 3 bases, V lost 0 bases, and 6 bases had no gene match. CDR3 DNA: TGTGCCAGCAGCTTGGTCCCGGGACAGGGGTACTACGAGCAGTACTTC. This gives the protein CASSLVPGQGYYEQYF.

The rearrangement joins TRBV30 to TRBJ2-7; D gene uncertain. V lost 0 bases and J 5 bases, leaving 8 bases between the germline ends. The CDR3 sequence is 12 residues long. Germline CDR1 GTSNPN, CDR2 SVGIG (reference sequence). DNA of the CDR3: TGTGCCTGGAGTGTATTAACGGACGAGCAGTACTTC. Translation gives CAWSVLTDEQYF.

This chain joins TRBV24-1 and TRBJ2-1, with D uncertain. Germline CDR1 is KGHDR and CDR2 is SFDVKD. Between the trimmed V and J ends, which lost 4 bases and 7 bases, there was a span of 13 bases. The CDR3 totals 14 residues. In DNA form, the CDR3 reads TGTGCCACCAGTGACCCCTCTCCCAGGAATGAGCAGTTCTTC. It is translated as CATSDPSPRNEQFF.

This sequence joins TRBV2 and TRBJ1-1; 7 bases map to TRBD1. CDR3 length: 13 residues. Germline CDR1 and CDR2: SNHLY and FYNNEI. V lost 8 bases to trimming and J lost 8 bases; unmatched junction nucleotides: 11. CDR3 sequence: CASAVGGLSEAFF. CDR3 DNA: TGTGCCAGCGCGGTAGGGGGCCTATCAGAAGCTTTCTTT.